The clone carrying this TCR beta chain was recorded many times. Combining a sample-barcoded 5' primer with a J-beta primer mix, a second PCR ran for roughly 6 to 12 cycles. Template switching added a 12-random-nucleotide identifier to every cDNA molecule. MiXCR, applied by TCRdb to the 5' RACE reads, yields one record per CDR3 protein. This sample has hundreds of thousands of distinct CDR3 sequences, with approximately 30% found just once. This specimen belongs to a study of blood T cells in healthy people across ages. Caucasian, healthy and from Russia, the donors were aged between 6 and 90. Each sample provided at least 6 micrograms of extracted total RNA. Germline V gene lookup returns CDR1 SNHLY and CDR2 FYNNEI. The V and J ends lost 7 bases and 7 bases respectively, with 26 bases between them. This CDR3 region has 17 residues.

This TCR was recovered from a woman over 75 in good health. The sequenced sample consisted of blood. This chain uses TRBV2 with TRBJ2-4, with D possibly matching TRBD1 (5 bases). The CDR3 sequence is CASILRPGQPGQNIQYF. CDR3 in DNA: TGTGCCAGCATTCTAAGACCCGGACAACCGGGCCAGAACATTCAGTACTTC.